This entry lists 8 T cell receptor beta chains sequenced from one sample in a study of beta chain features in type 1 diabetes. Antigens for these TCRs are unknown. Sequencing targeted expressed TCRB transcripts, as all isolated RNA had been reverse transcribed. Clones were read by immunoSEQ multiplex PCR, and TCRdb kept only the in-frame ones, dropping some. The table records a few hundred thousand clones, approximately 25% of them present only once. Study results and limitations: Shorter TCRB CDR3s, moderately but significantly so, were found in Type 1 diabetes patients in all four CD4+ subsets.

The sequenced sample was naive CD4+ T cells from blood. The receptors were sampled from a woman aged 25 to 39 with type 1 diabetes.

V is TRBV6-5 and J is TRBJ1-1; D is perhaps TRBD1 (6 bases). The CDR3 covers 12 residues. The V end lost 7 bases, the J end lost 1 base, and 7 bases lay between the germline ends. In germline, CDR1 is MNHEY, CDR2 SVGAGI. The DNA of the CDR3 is TGTGCCAGCAAGGACAGGAACACTGAAGCTTTCTTT. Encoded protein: CASKDRNTEAFF.

The CDR3: CASRPTTVPSNYGYTF. CDR3 DNA sequence: TGTGCCAGCAGGCCTACGACAGTACCTTCTAACTATGGCTACACCTTC. The rearrangement joins TRBV27 to TRBJ1-2, with D possibly TRBD1 on 5 matching bases. The germline V gene has CDR1 MNHEY and CDR2 SMNVEV (reference sequence). V lost 6 bases and J lost 0, with 17 bases in between. This CDR3 region has 16 residues.

CDR3 bases: TGTGCCAGCAGTTTAGAGACAGGGGGCCAAGAGACCCAGTACTTC. Translation: CASSLETGGQETQYF. The chain is built from TRBV28 and TRBJ2-5, with TRBD1 matching 9 bases. The CDR3 contains 15 residues. The V and J ends lost 2 bases and 1 base, in that order; junction bases with no gene match: 2. Germline V gene data show CDR1 as MDHEN and CDR2 as SYDVKM.

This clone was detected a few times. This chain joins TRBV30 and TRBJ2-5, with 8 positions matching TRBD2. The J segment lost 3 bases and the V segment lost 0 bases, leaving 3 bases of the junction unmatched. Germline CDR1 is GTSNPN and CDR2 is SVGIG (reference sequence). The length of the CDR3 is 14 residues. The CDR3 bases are TGTGCCTGGAGTGTTGCGGGGGGCAAAGAGACCCAGTACTTC. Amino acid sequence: CAWSVAGGKETQYF. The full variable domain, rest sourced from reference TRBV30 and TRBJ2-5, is SQTIHQWPATLVQPVGSPLSLECTVEGTSNPNLYWYRQAAGRGLQLLFYSVGIGQISSEVPQNLSASRPQDRQFILSSKKLLLSDSGFYLCAWSVAGGKETQYFGPGTRLLVL.

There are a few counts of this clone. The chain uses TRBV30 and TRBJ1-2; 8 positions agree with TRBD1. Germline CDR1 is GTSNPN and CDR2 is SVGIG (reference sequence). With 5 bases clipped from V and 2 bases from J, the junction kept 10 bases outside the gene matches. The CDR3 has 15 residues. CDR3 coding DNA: TGTGCCTGGGCCCCCCAGACAGGGGACAACTATGGCTACACCTTC. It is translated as CAWAPQTGDNYGYTF.

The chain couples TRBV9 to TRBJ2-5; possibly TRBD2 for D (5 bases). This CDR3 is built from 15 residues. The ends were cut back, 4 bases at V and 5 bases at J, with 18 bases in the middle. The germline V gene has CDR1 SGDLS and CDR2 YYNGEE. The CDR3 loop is CASSPRTNRGETQYF. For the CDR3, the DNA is TGTGCCAGCAGCCCGAGGACCAACCGGGGTGAGACCCAGTACTTC.

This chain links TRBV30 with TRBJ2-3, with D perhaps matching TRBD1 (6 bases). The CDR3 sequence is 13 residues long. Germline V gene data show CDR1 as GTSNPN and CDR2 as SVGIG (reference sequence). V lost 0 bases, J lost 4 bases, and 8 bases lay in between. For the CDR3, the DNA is TGTGCCTGGAGTGTGTCAGGGGCAGATACGCAGTATTTT. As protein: CAWSVSGADTQYF.

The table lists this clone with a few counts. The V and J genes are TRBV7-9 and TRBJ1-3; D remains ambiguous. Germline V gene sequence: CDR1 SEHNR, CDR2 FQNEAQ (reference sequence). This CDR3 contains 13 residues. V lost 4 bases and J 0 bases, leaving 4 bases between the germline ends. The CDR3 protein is CASSSVSGNTIYF. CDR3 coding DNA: TGTGCCAGCAGCTCCGTCTCTGGAAACACCATATATTTT.